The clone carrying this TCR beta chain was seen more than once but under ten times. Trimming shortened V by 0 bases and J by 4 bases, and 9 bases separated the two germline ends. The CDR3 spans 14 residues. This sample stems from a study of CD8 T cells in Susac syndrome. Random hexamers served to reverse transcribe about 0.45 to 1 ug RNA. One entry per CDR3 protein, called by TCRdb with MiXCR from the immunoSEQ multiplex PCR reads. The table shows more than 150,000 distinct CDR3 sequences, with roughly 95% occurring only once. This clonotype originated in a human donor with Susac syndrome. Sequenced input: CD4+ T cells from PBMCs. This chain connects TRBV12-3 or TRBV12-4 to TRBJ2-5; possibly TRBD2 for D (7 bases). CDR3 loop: CASSLAGGRETQYF. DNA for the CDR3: TGTGCCAGCAGTTTAGCGGGGGGGCGAGAGACCCAGTACTTC.